These 20 T cell receptor beta chains share one sample of origin, sequenced in a study of tissue T cells after allogeneic stem cell transplantation. The sample's time point: mouse harvest day 7 after allogeneic transplant. Tail vein injection delivered 10^7 T-cell-depleted bone marrow cells and 10^6 splenic CD5+ T cells. Profiling relied on immunoSEQ multiplex PCR, and the TCRdb table lists in-frame clones only, not all of them. The data hold fewer than 8,500 clones, with 40% to 55% observed a single time. Sequencing was performed on skin. The receptor set was obtained from a female BALB/c mouse given C57BL/6 T cells with graft-versus-host disease after an allogeneic hematopoietic cell transplant.

Regarding this clone: Genes here carry mouse names. The DNA read from the CDR3 is TGTGCCAGCAGCCAAGACGGGGGAGGGTATGCTGAGCAGTTC. Translated: CASSQDGGGYAEQF. The whole CDR3 is CASSQDGGGYAEQFF. V and J are TRBV2 and TRBJ2-1; D might be TRBD1 or TRBD2, each matching 5 bases. The CDR3 end is not reached by the read, which stops 1 residue before it; the germline J gene fills it in. Germline V gene data show CDR1 as LGHNA and CDR2 as YSYQKL. The CDR3 sequence is 15 residues long. V dropped 0 bases and J dropped 4 bases, with 10 bases sitting between them.

Only a few counts were recorded for this clone. Mouse germline and gene names are used. The CDR3 sequence: CASSPGQNQDTQYF. The sequenced part of the CDR3 DNA is TGTGCCAGCAGCCCCGGACAGAACCAAGACACCCAGTAC. The chain combines TRBV5 with TRBJ2-5; a possible D gene is TRBD1 (6 bases). The CDR3 extends 1 residue past the end of the read, so its final part is completed from the germline J gene. The CDR3 loop spans 14 amino acids. Germline-derived CDR1 and CDR2 are LGHNA and YNLKQL (reference sequence). Between the trimmed V and J ends, which lost 4 bases and 0 bases, there was a span of 8 bases.

Concerning this clone itself: The germline and genes are mouse ones. The read falls 1 residue short of the CDR3 end, and the missing part is taken from the germline J gene. This chain uses TRBV3 with TRBJ1-6; D gene ambiguous. TRBJ1-6 is labeled an ORF, and its function is uncertain. The CDR3 runs 15 residues. Germline V lookup: CDR1 SNHLY, CDR2 FYNGKV (reference sequence). The ends were cut back, 1 base at V and 0 bases at J, with 4 bases in the middle. The CDR3 loop is CASSLGDSYNSPLYF. CDR3 bases read: TGTGCCAGCAGCTTAGGAGATTCCTATAATTCGCCCCTCTAC.

Comment on this clone: Genes here carry mouse names. CDR3 region: CASSLSPPSQNTLYF. The sequenced part of the CDR3 DNA is TGTGCCAGCAGTCTGTCGCCTCCCAGTCAAAACACCTTGTAC. The chain employs TRBV26 and TRBJ2-4; D remains ambiguous. The read halts 1 residue ahead of the CDR3 end, with the missing end drawn from the germline J gene. The CDR3 is 15 amino acids. The germline V gene has CDR1 KGHPV and CDR2 FQNQEV (reference sequence). Trimming stripped 0 bases from V and 0 bases from J, with 7 bases between.

In regard to this clone: The listed genes are named as in mouse. The CDR3 extends 1 residue past the end of the read, so its final part is completed from the germline J gene. The chain couples TRBV23 to TRBJ1-1; the table calls TRBD1, which could not be checked here. This CDR3 spans 14 amino acids. In germline, CDR1 is KGHTA, CDR2 FQNQQP. This CDR3 reads CSSSHDSANTEVFF. The part of the CDR3 DNA that was read is TGCTCCAGCAGTCACGACAGCGCAAACACAGAAGTCTTC.

Concerning this clone: The gene symbols are mouse symbols. The read is 1 residue too short to cover the CDR3 end, so that end is filled in from the germline J gene. The V and J genes are TRBV23 and TRBJ2-3; the table gives TRBD2 as D, unverified against the DNA. Germline assignment: CDR1 KGHTA and CDR2 FQNQQP. The CDR3 loop spans 13 amino acids. CDR3 bases read: TGCTCCAGCAGTACGACTGGCGCAGAAACGCTGTAT. It specifies CSSSTTGAETLY. In full, the CDR3 reads CSSSTTGAETLYF. The complete variable domain, with remaining parts taken from reference TRBV23 and TRBJ2-3, reads DAAVTQKPRYLIKMKGQEAEMKCIPEKGHTAVFWYQQKQSKELKFLIYFQNQQPLDQIDMVKERFSAVCPSSSLCSLGIRTCEAEDSALYLCSSSTTGAETLYFGSGTRLTVL.

This clone has a handful of counts. Here the gene names and germline are mouse. The read is 1 residue too short to cover the CDR3 end, so that end is filled in from the germline J gene. This rearrangement joins TRBV3 to TRBJ1-1; possibly TRBD1 for D (5 bases). The germline V gene encodes CDR1 SNHLY and CDR2 FYNGKV (reference sequence). CDR3 size: 13 residues. V lost 5 bases and J lost 0, with 7 bases in between. Incomplete CDR3 DNA: TGTGCCAGCAGCCGGACACCAAACACAGAAGTCTTC. This encodes CASSRTPNTEVF. The full CDR3 reads CASSRTPNTEVFF.

As regards this clone: The genes and germline here are from mouse. From the germline J gene comes the end of the CDR3, since the read stops 1 residue before it. The chain carries TRBV26 and TRBJ2-7; 7 bases line up with TRBD1. CDR3 size: 13 residues. The V gene's germline CDR1 is KGHPV and CDR2 FQNQEV (reference sequence). V was clipped by 4 bases and J by 6 bases; unmatched bases: 6. CDR3 DNA (partial): TGTGCCAGCAGTCCGACAGGGTTGGGTGAACAGTAC. Its protein is CASSPTGLGEQY. Given in full, the CDR3 is CASSPTGLGEQYF.

There are a few counts of this clone. Genes here carry mouse names. The read gets to within 1 residue of the CDR3 end, and the germline J gene fills in the rest. The chain has TRBV1 and TRBJ1-3; 9 nucleotides line up with TRBD1. Trimming took 5 bases from V and 7 from J; bases not matched to a gene: 6. The CDR3 consists of 14 residues. Germline V gives CDR1 NSQYPW, CDR2 LRSPGD (reference sequence). The covered CDR3 bases are TGCACCTGCAGTACACGACAGGGGGGGAATACGCTCTAT. Residues: CTCSTRQGGNTLY. The full-length CDR3 reads as CTCSTRQGGNTLYF.

About this clone: Gene and germline names: mouse. The observed sequence ends 1 residue before the CDR3 terminus, with the missing tail filled in from the germline J gene. The chain has TRBV13-2 and TRBJ2-1; 13 bases map to TRBD2. Germline loops: CDR1 NNHNN, CDR2 SYGAGS (reference sequence). V dropped 10 bases and J dropped 7; count of bases not matched to a gene: 8. This CDR3 comprises 14 residues. CDR3 bases read: TGTGCCCGCGCGGACTGGGGGGGCGGGGCTGAGCAGTTC. Amino acid sequence: CARADWGGGAEQF. The entire CDR3 sequence reads CARADWGGGAEQFF.

This clone showed up just a few times. Gene and germline names: mouse. The CDR3 is cut off 1 residue early in the read; its end comes from the germline J gene. The chain uses TRBV26 and TRBJ1-4; TRBD1 might be the D (6 bases). CDR3 length equals 14 residues. The germline V gene encodes CDR1 KGHPV and CDR2 FQNQEV (reference sequence). Between the trimmed V and J ends, which lost 4 bases and 6 bases, there was a span of 12 bases. CDR3 in amino acids: CASSPPGGDERLFF. The sequenced part of the CDR3 DNA is TGTGCCAGCAGTCCCCCCGGGGGCGACGAAAGATTATTT. Complete variable domain (other parts from reference TRBV26 and TRBJ1-4): NSKVIQTPRYLVKGQGQKAKMRCIPEKGHPVVFWYQQNKNNEFKFLINFQNQEVLQQIDMTEKRFSAECPSNSPCSLEIQSSEAGDSALYLCASSPPGGDERLFFGHGTKLSVL.

Comment on this clone: The gene names given are mouse names. The missing CDR3 end, 1 residue past where the read stops, is filled in from the germline J gene. The chain recombines TRBV26 with TRBJ2-5, with D possibly TRBD1 on 6 matching bases. The CDR3 contains 13 residues. Between the trimmed V and J ends, which lost 4 bases and 4 bases, there was a span of 9 bases. Germline CDR1 is KGHPV and CDR2 is FQNQEV (reference sequence). Incomplete CDR3 DNA: TGTGCCAGCAGTCACGGACAGAAAGACACCCAGTAC. The encoded protein is CASSHGQKDTQY. Given in full, the CDR3 is CASSHGQKDTQYF. Drawing the rest from reference TRBV26 and TRBJ2-5, the complete variable domain is NSKVIQTPRYLVKGQGQKAKMRCIPEKGHPVVFWYQQNKNNEFKFLINFQNQEVLQQIDMTEKRFSAECPSNSPCSLEIQSSEAGDSALYLCASSHGQKDTQYFGPGTRLLVL.

Regarding this clone: Genes here carry mouse names. The read gets to within 1 residue of the CDR3 end, and the germline J gene fills in the rest. J is TRBJ1-5 and V is TRBV1, with 11 bases fitting TRBD1. The germline V gene encodes CDR1 NSQYPW and CDR2 LRSPGD (reference sequence). This CDR3 contains 15 residues. Losses at the gene ends were 4 bases for V and 4 bases for J; bases not matched to a gene: 3. The CDR3 spells CTCSGRDRGNQAPLF. The CDR3 DNA, read in part, is TGCACCTGCAGTGGCCGGGACAGGGGGAACCAGGCTCCGCTT.

To note about this clone: Germline and genes: mouse. The read gets to within 1 residue of the CDR3 end, and the germline J gene fills in the rest. The chain links TRBV13-1 to TRBJ2-3; 9 bases are a match to TRBD1. Germline CDR1 and CDR2: NSHNY and SYGAGN. With V trimmed by 7 bases and J by 1 base, 1 base remained unmatched. There are 13 residues in the CDR3. This CDR3 is CASRQGGAETLYF. The CDR3 bases that were read are TGTGCCAGCCGACAGGGGGGTGCAGAAACGCTGTAT.

There are a few counts of this clone. The gene names here belong to mouse. The read stops 1 residue short of the end of the CDR3; the missing end is completed from the germline J gene. V is TRBV26 and J is TRBJ1-3; perhaps TRBD1 as D (5 bases). The CDR3 is 14 residues long. V shed 0 bases and J shed 4 bases, with 7 bases lying between them. Germline V gene sequence: CDR1 KGHPV, CDR2 FQNQEV (reference sequence). CDR3 DNA (partial): TGTGCCAGCAGTCTGTCGAACAGGGGAAATACGCTCTAT. It specifies CASSLSNRGNTLY. The CDR3 as a whole reads CASSLSNRGNTLYF.

In regard to this clone: Any gene name here is a mouse gene name. Read data end 1 residue before the CDR3 end; the end is taken from the germline J gene. The chain is built from TRBV26 and TRBJ1-6; TRBD1 agrees at 7 bases. TRBJ1-6 carries the ORF label, with uncertain function. The CDR3 contains 14 residues. Germline lookup yields CDR1 KGHPV and CDR2 FQNQEV (reference sequence). Trimming at V came to 4 bases and at J to 4 bases, leaving 1 base not matched to a gene. The sequenced CDR3 bases are TGTGCCAGCAGTCCGACAGGGTATAATTCGCCCCTCTAC. Translating gives CASSPTGYNSPLY. The complete CDR3 sequence is CASSPTGYNSPLYF.

With regard to this clone: Mouse gene names and germline throughout. Sequencing ends 1 residue short of the CDR3 end; the germline J gene provides the rest. Other nucleotide sequences from this sample produce the same CDR3. The rearrangement joins TRBV3 to TRBJ1-2, with a tentative D call TRBD1 (5 bases). V shed 1 base and J shed 2 bases, with 5 bases lying between them. The CDR3 is made up of 13 amino acids. Germline V gene data show CDR1 as SNHLY and CDR2 as FYNGKV (reference sequence). The DNA read from the CDR3 is TGTGCCAGCAGCTTAGGGGGGAACTCCGACTACACC. Its protein is CASSLGGNSDYT. The entire CDR3 protein reads CASSLGGNSDYTF.

This clone was seen a few times. All gene names here are mouse names. The CDR3 end lies 1 residue beyond the end of the read and is filled in from the germline J gene. The chain has TRBV13-2 and TRBJ2-5; D is uncertain. The CDR3 has 12 amino acids. The germline V gene encodes CDR1 NNHNN and CDR2 SYGAGS (reference sequence). V lost 0 bases to trimming and J lost 5 bases, with 4 bases between them. The CDR3 region is CASGDVGDTQYF. The DNA read from the CDR3 is TGTGCCAGCGGTGATGTGGGAGACACCCAGTAC.

Comment on this clone: Genes here carry mouse names. From the germline J gene comes the end of the CDR3, since the read stops 1 residue before it. The J gene is TRBJ2-3, the V gene TRBV26, with no clear D. V was cut by 5 bases and J by 0 bases, with 9 bases left in between. This CDR3 comprises 14 residues. Germline CDR1 is KGHPV and CDR2 is FQNQEV (reference sequence). The sequenced part of the CDR3 DNA is TGTGCCAGCAGTAGGCGGCAAAGTGCAGAAACGCTGTAT. Its translation is CASSRRQSAETLY. The CDR3 in its entirety is CASSRRQSAETLYF.

This clone has a handful of counts. Mouse germline and gene names are used. The missing CDR3 end, 1 residue past where the read stops, is filled in from the germline J gene. The chain combines TRBV13-1 with TRBJ2-4, with D uncertain. Trimming shortened V by 5 bases and J by 8 bases, and 15 bases separated the two germline ends. Germline V CDR1 and CDR2: NSHNY, SYGAGN. The CDR3 extends over 13 amino acids. Partial CDR3 DNA: TGTGCCAGCAGCCCCGGCGGGGAGCGCACCTTGTAC. Amino acid sequence: CASSPGGERTLY. The whole CDR3 region reads CASSPGGERTLYF.